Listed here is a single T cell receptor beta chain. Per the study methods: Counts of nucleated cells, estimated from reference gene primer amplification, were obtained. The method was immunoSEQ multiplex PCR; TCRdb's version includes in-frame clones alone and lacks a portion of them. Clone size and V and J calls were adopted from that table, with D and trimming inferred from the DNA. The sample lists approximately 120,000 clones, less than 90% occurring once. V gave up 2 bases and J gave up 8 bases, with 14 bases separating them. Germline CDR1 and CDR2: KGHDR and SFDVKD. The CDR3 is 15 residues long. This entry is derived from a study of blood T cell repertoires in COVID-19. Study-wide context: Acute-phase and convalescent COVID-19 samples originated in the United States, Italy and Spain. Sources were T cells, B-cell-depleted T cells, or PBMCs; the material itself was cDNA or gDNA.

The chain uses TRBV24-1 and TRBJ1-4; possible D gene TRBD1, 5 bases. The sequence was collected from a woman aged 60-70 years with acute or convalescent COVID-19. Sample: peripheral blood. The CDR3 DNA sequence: TGTGCCACCAGTGATTCTCAGGGTCCTGGGGAAAAACTGTTTTTT. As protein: CATSDSQGPGEKLFF.